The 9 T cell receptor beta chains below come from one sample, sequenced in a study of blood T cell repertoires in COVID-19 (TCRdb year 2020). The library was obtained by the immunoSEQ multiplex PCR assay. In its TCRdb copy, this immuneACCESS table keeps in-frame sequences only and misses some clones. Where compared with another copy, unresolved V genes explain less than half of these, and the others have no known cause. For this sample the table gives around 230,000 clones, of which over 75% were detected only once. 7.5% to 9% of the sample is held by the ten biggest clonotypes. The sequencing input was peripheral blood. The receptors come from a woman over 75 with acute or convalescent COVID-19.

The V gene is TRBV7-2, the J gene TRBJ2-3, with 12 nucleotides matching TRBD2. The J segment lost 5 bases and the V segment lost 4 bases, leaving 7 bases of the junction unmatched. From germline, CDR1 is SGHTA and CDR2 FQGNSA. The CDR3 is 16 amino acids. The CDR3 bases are TGTGCCAGCAGCTCTCGGACTAGCGGGACTATAGATACGCAGTATTTT. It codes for CASSSRTSGTIDTQYF.

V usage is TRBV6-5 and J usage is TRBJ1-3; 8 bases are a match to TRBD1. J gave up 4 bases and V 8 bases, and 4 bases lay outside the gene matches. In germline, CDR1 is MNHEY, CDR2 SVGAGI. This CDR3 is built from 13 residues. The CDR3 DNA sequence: TGTGCCAGCCTAGACAGGGGAGGAAACACCATATATTTT. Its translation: CASLDRGGNTIYF.

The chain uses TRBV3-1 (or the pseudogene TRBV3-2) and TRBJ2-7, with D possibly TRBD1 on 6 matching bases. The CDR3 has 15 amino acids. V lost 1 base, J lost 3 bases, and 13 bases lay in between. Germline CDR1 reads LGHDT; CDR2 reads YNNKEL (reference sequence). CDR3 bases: TGTGCCAGCAGCCAAGTAGGTAGCAGGGGCTACGAGCAGTACTTC. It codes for CASSQVGSRGYEQYF.

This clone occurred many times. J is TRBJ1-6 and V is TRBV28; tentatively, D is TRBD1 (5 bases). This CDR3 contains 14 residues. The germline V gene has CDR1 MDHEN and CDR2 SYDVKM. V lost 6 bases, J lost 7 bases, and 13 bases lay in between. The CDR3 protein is CASSLGVGNSPLHF. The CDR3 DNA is TGTGCCAGCAGCCTAGGGGTCGGGAATTCACCCCTCCACTTT.

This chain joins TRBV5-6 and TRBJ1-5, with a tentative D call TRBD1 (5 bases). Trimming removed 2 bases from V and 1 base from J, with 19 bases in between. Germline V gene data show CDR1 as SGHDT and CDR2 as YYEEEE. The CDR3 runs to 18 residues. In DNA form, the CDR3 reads TGTGCCAGCAGCTTATTCTTGGTTCAGGGATTAAGCAATCAGCCCCAGCATTTT. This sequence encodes CASSLFLVQGLSNQPQHF.

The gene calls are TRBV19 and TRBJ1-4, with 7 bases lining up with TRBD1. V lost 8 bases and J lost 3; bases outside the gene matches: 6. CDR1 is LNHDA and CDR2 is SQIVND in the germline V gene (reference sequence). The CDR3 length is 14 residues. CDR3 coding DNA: TGTGCCAGTTCGACAGGGTTGGCTAATGAAAAACTGTTTTTT. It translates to CASSTGLANEKLFF.

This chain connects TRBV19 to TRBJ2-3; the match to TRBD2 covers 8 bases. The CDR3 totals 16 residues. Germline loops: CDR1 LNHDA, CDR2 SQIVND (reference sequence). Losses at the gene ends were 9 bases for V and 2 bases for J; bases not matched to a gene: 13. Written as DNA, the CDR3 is TGTGCCAGGCCTAGAGAAGGCGGGGGGTTCACAGATACGCAGTATTTT. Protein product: CARPREGGGFTDTQYF.

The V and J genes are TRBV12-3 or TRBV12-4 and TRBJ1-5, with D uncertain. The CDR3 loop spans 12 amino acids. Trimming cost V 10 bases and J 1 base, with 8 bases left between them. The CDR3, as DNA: TGTGCCACCGCGGGCAGCAATCAGCCCCAGCATTTT. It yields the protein CATAGSNQPQHF.

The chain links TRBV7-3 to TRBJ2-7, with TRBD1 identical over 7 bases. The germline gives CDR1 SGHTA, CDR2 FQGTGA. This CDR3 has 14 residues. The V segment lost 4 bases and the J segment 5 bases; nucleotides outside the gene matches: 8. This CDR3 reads CASSSATGAHEQYF. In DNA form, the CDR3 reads TGTGCCAGCAGCTCCGCCACAGGGGCCCACGAGCAGTACTTC. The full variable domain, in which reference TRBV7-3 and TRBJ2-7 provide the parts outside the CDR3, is GAGVSQTPSNKVTEKGKYVELRCDPISGHTALYWYRQSLGQGPEFLIYFQGTGAADDSGLPNDRFFAVRPEGSVSTLKIQRTERGDSAVYLCASSSATGAHEQYFGPGTRLTVT.